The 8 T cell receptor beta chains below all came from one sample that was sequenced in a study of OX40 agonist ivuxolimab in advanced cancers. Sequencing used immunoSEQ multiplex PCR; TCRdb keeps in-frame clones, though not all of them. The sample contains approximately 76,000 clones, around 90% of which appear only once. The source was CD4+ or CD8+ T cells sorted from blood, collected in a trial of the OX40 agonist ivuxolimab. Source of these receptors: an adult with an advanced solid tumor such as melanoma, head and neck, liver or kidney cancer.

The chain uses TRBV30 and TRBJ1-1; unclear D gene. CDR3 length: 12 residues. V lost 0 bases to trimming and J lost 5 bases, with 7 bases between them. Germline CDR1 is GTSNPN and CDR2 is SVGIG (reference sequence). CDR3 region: CAWSVGRTEAFF. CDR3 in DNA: TGTGCCTGGAGTGTCGGGAGAACTGAAGCTTTCTTT.

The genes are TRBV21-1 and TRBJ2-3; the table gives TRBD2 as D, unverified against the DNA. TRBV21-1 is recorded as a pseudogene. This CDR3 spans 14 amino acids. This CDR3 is CASSNSASLDTQYF. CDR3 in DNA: TGTGCCAGCAGCAATAGCGCTAGCCTAGATACGCAGTATTTT.

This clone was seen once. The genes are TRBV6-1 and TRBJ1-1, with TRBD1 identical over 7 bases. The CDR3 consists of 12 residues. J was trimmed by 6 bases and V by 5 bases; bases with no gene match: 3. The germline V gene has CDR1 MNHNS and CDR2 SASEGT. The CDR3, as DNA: TGTGCCAGCAGTTTTGGGACAGCTGAAGCTTTCTTT. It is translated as CASSFGTAEAFF.

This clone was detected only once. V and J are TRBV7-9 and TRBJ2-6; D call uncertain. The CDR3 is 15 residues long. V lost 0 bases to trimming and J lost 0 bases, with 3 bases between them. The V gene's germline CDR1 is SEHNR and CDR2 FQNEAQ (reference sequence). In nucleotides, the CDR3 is TGTGCCAGCAGCTTAGCGGTCTCTGGGGCCAACGTCCTGACTTTC. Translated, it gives CASSLAVSGANVLTF.

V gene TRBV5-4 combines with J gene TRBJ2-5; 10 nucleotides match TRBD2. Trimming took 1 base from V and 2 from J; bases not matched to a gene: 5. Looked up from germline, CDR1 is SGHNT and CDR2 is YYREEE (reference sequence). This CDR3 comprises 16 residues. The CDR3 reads CASSLSTSGAQETQYF. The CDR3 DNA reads TGTGCCAGCAGCTTGTCAACTAGCGGGGCGCAAGAGACCCAGTACTTC. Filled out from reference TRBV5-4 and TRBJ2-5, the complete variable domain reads ETGVTQSPTHLIKTRGQQVTLRCSSQSGHNTVSWYQQALGQGPQFIFQYYREEENGRGNFPPRFSGLQFPNYSSELNVNALELDDSALYLCASSLSTSGAQETQYFGPGTRLLVL.

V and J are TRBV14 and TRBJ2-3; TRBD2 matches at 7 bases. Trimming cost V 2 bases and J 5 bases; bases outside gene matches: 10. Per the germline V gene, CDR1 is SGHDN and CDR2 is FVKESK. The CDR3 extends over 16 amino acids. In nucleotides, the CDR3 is TGTGCCAGCAGCCAAATAATGGCGGGAGATGGAGATACGCAGTATTTT. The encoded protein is CASSQIMAGDGDTQYF.

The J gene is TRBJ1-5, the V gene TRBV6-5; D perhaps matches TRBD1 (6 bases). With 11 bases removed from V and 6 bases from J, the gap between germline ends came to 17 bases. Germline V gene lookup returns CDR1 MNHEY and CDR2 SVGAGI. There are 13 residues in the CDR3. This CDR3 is CAAGRRGPQPQHF. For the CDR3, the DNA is TGTGCCGCAGGGAGGCGGGGGCCTCAGCCCCAGCATTTT.

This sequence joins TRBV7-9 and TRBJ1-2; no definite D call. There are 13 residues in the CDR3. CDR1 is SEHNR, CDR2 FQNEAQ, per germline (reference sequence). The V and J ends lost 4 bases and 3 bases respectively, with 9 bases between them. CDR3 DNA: TGTGCCAGCAGCTCTCAAGGCCACTATGGCTACACCTTC. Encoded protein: CASSSQGHYGYTF.